The 8 T cell receptor beta chains below come from one sample, sequenced in a study of cytomegalovirus exposure and HLA in healthy donors (dated by TCRdb to 2017 to 2019). Library preparation employed the immunoSEQ multiplex PCR assay. For the multiplex PCR, a mixture combining 60 forward primers for TCR Vbeta segments and 13 reverse primers for TCR Jbeta segments was used. TCRdb limited this immuneACCESS table to in-frame rearrangements with V and J called. A share of clones is missing; checked studies link under half to unresolved V genes, and the rest is unexplained. This sample's table lists approximately 70,000 clones. Roughly 5% of the sample is taken by the ten largest. The material sequenced was PBMCs. The origin of the receptors is a woman aged 40 to 50 in good health and CMV-seropositive.

This chain uses TRBV27 with TRBJ1-2, with TRBD1 matching 8 bases. This CDR3 region has 17 residues. Per the germline V gene, CDR1 is MNHEY and CDR2 is SMNVEV (reference sequence). Germline trimming cut 6 bases from V and 3 bases from J; bases unmatched to any gene: 15. CDR3 DNA: TGTGCCAGCAGCCCAGGGACAGGCTATCTTCCCGACTATGGCTACACCTTC. This translates into CASSPGTGYLPDYGYTF.

The chain is built from TRBV28 and TRBJ1-5; perhaps TRBD1 as D (6 bases). The ends were cut back, 4 bases at V and 6 bases at J, with 13 bases in the middle. Germline CDR1 is MDHEN and CDR2 is SYDVKM. The CDR3 contains 14 residues. CDR3 loop: CASSSPAGAQPQHF. The CDR3 DNA reads as TGTGCCAGCAGTTCCCCCGCAGGGGCTCAGCCCCAGCATTTT.

V gene TRBV29-1 combines with J gene TRBJ1-5; possibly TRBD1 for D (6 bases). V was shortened by 4 bases and J by 4 bases, with 17 bases between the two germline ends. This CDR3 region has 15 residues. CDR1 is SQVTM and CDR2 is ANQGSEA in the germline V gene. This chain's CDR3 is CSVVSGGAGNQPQHF. CDR3 sequence (DNA): TGCAGCGTTGTTTCGGGGGGCGCAGGAAATCAGCCCCAGCATTTT.

Details on this clone: One end of the junction fails to match germline, which may point to a read error. V usage is TRBV7-3 and J usage is TRBJ2-3; TRBD1 matches 8 bases. The germline V gene encodes CDR1 SGHTA and CDR2 FQGTGA. This CDR3 has 12 residues. CDR3 nucleotides: TGTGCCAGCAGCTTTCCGGGACAGGAAATATTTTTT. This gives the protein CASSFPGQEIFF.

The chain has TRBV7-9 and TRBJ2-7, with 11 bases fitting TRBD2. CDR3 length equals 16 residues. Germline-derived CDR1 and CDR2 are SEHNR and FQNEAQ (reference sequence). Trimming at V came to 4 bases and at J to 0 bases, leaving 5 bases not matched to a gene. CDR3 loop: CASSSKTSGGSYEQYF. Written as DNA, the CDR3 is TGTGCCAGCAGCTCCAAAACTAGCGGGGGCTCCTACGAGCAGTACTTC.

This CDR3 reads CASKRTGRNSPLHF. As DNA, the CDR3 is TGTGCCAGCAAACGGACAGGGAGGAATTCACCCCTCCACTTT. The chain recombines TRBV27 with TRBJ1-6; 8 positions agree with TRBD1. There are 14 residues in the CDR3. CDR1 MNHEY and CDR2 SMNVEV come from the germline V gene (reference sequence). V lost 7 bases to trimming and J lost 7 bases; unmatched junction nucleotides: 6.

The V and J genes are TRBV6-4 and TRBJ1-2; a possible D gene is TRBD1 (5 bases). Deletions cut 3 bases from V and 10 bases from J, with 15 bases between. The CDR3 consists of 13 residues. The germline CDR1 and CDR2 sequences are MRHNA and SNTAGT. CDR3 loop: CASSEPRSRDYTF. CDR3 nucleotide sequence: TGTGCCAGCAGTGAGCCCCGATCCAGGGACTACACCTTC.

The chain carries TRBV4-1 and TRBJ2-3; unclear D gene. In germline, CDR1 is MGHRA, CDR2 YSYEKL. This CDR3 has 20 residues. Between the trimmed V and J ends, which lost 0 bases and 1 base, there was a span of 23 bases. CDR3 residues: CASSQDQAIAPAPRTDTQYF. In DNA, the CDR3 is TGCGCCAGCAGCCAAGATCAAGCGATAGCTCCGGCTCCTCGCACAGATACGCAGTATTTT.